Described below is a single T cell receptor (beta chain) sequence and its context. The sample originates from a study of cytomegalovirus exposure and HLA in healthy donors. Overall study context: The 500 to 850 first-cohort repertoires and the approximately 110 validation repertoires shared the same platform, a later analysis reported.

This CDR3 is 13 amino acids long. Per germline, CDR1 MDHEN and CDR2 SYDVKM. The ends lost 8 bases at V and 4 bases at J; junction bases unmatched: 4. Sequenced by immunoSEQ multiplex PCR; TCRdb stores in-frame clones only, minus some. This sample yields 170,000 or so clones, of which approximately 81% are seen a single time; roughly 15% belongs to the top ten. This rearrangement joins TRBV28 to TRBJ2-4; 8 bases are a match to TRBD1. The source of this sequence is a man aged 18 to 35 in good health and CMV-seropositive. Sequencing was performed on PBMCs. CDR3 sequence reads: CASRTGGKNIQYF. For the CDR3, the DNA is TGTGCCAGCCGAACAGGGGGTAAAAACATTCAGTACTTC.